A selection of T cell receptor beta chains follows, all from one sample in a study of T and B cells in COVID-19 patients. TCRdb itself ran the multiplex PCR reads through MiXCR, one entry per CDR3 protein. The sample lists over 10,000 distinct CDR3 sequences, under 35% occurring once. Input material: blood. Receptor source: a human donor who had recovered from COVID-19. Each CDR3 is given without its conserved first and last residue.

TRBJ2-3 | 13 | TRBV7-3 | ASSFDRGNVDTQY
TRBJ2-1 | 12 | TRBV7-2 | ASSLAGFYNEQF
TRBJ2-1 | 12 | TRBV29-1 | STRDRGPPVEQF
TRBJ1-1 | 13 | TRBV7-2 | ASSLAEGMNTEAF
TRBJ2-3 | 11 | TRBV6-5 | ASSEVVEDTQY
TRBJ1-6 | 15 | TRBV6-5 | ASSQPMGQIYNSPLH
TRBJ2-1 | 12 | TRBV15 | ATSSRGSYNEQF
TRBJ2-3 | 14 | TRBV20-1 | SATPSGGARTDTQY
TRBJ2-3 | 13 | TRBV5-4 | ASSSGQPSTDTQY
TRBJ2-1 | 12 | TRBV30 | AWNSGISYNEQF
TRBJ2-5 | 12 | TRBV18 | ASSPGRAPETQY
TRBJ1-5 | 11 | TRBV27 | ASSWREGEPQH
TRBJ1-6 | 7 | TRBV7-9 | ASISPLH
TRBJ1-6 | 15 | TRBV19 | ATTPGTGPPYNSPLH
TRBJ2-3 | 14 | TRBV18 | ASSFSASGRIDTQY
TRBJ2-1 | 14 | TRBV24-1 | ATSGEREGSYNEQF
TRBJ2-1 | 11 | TRBV12-3/TRBV12-4 | ASSSGQFNEQF
TRBJ2-3 | 10 | TRBV19 | ASSIGTDTQY
TRBJ1-2 | 14 | TRBV27 | ASSPPYRSPNYGYT
TRBJ2-6 | 13 | TRBV12-3/TRBV12-4 | ASSQTESGANVLT
TRBJ2-5 | 12 | TRBV29-1 | SPRLGLAGETQY
TRBJ2-5 | 12 | TRBV6-5 | ASTLGLAEETQY
TRBJ2-5 | 13 | TRBV19 | ASSIRAQGFLSQY
TRBJ2-5 | 14 | TRBV4-3 | ASSQGTSGYQETQY
TRBJ2-5 | 12 | TRBV27 | ASSLRSGRETQY
TRBJ2-5 | 12 | TRBV14 | ASSTREYQETQY
TRBJ1-6 | 13 | TRBV5-4 | ASSLGPGTESPLH
TRBJ2-5 | 11 | TRBV5-5 | ASTLAVQETQY
TRBJ1-1 | 12 | TRBV19 | ASNPTQGNTEAF
TRBJ1-2 | 10 | TRBV12-3/TRBV12-4 | ASSLIGRTHA
TRBJ2-3 | 14 | TRBV6-2/TRBV6-3 | ASRRQGTRRTDTQY
TRBJ2-5 | 12 | TRBV19 | ASSRTGSRETQY
TRBJ2-7 | 13 | TRBV13 | ASSLGGQASYEQY
TRBJ2-2 | 15 | TRBV24-1 | ATSRSDIGISTGELF
TRBJ1-1 | 11 | TRBV19 | ASSPTGWTEAF
TRBJ2-5 | 15 | TRBV4-3 | ASSQGGGQGVQETQY
TRBJ2-5 | 15 | TRBV5-5 | ASSTIGSGQFGETQY
TRBJ2-5 | 11 | TRBV6-5 | ASRVPGEVTQY
TRBJ2-7 | 12 | TRBV15 | ATSRDQGSYEQY
TRBJ2-6 | 19 | TRBV7-9 | ASLLRFGLAGILSGANVLT
TRBJ1-1 | 12 | TRBV19 | ASRKGQLNTEAF
TRBJ1-2 | 14 | TRBV19 | ASSIGETRRFYGYT
TRBJ1-1 | 11 | TRBV19 | ASTPLGPAEAF
TRBJ2-2 | 13 | TRBV7-7 | ASSFRGFGTGELF
TRBJ1-5 | 11 | TRBV29-1 | SVEQGGNQPQH
TRBJ2-5 | 12 | TRBV7-9 | ASSLEAFLETQY
TRBJ2-1 | 14 | TRBV10-3 | AISGPGQGKGNEQF